Below, 14 T cell receptor beta chains from the same sample are listed, as sequenced in a study of T cell responses to AZD1222 COVID-19 vaccine. Libraries were prepared by immunoSEQ multiplex PCR; TCRdb keeps only in-frame clonotypes and omits some of them. The table records approximately 110,000 clones, around 90% of them present only once. Sequenced material: peripheral blood, taken on day 0 of AZD1222 vaccination. These receptors originate from an adult in good health.

The CDR3 nucleotides are TGCGCCAGCAAATGGGACAGGGAGGACTATGGCTACACCTTC. Protein sequence: CASKWDREDYGYTF. The chain links TRBV5-1 to TRBJ1-2, with 9 bases identical to TRBD1. V was clipped by 6 bases and J by 3 bases; unmatched bases: 6. This CDR3 contains 14 residues. Germline CDR1 and CDR2: SGHRS and YFSETQ. The full variable domain, its missing parts supplied by reference TRBV5-1 and TRBJ1-2, is KAGVTQTPRYLIKTRGQQVTLSCSPISGHRSVSWYQQTPGQGLQFLFEYFSETQRNKGNFPGRFSGRQFSNSRSEMNVSTLELGDSALYLCASKWDREDYGYTFGSGTRLTVV.

The genes are TRBV6-4 and TRBJ2-7; D is possibly TRBD2 (5 bases). V lost 6 bases and J 0 bases, leaving 18 bases between the germline ends. From germline, CDR1 is MRHNA and CDR2 SNTAGT. The CDR3 has 16 residues. The CDR3 region has the DNA TGTGCCAGCAGCGCTCATTGGGAGACATGCTCCTACGAGCAGTACTTC. Amino acids: CASSAHWETCSYEQYF.

The chain combines TRBV7-8 with TRBJ2-7, with TRBD1 matching 10 bases. V shed 2 bases, J shed 6 bases, and the junction held 7 bases outside the gene matches. The germline V gene encodes CDR1 SGHVS and CDR2 FQNEAQ. This CDR3 contains 15 residues. CDR3 DNA: TGTGCCAGCAGCTTATTGGACAGGGGGATTGGCGAGCAGTACTTC. Amino acid sequence: CASSLLDRGIGEQYF.

CDR3 in DNA: TGTGCCAGCAGCCTCACAGATACGCAGTATTTT. Protein product: CASSLTDTQYF. The V call is TRBV3-1 (or the pseudogene TRBV3-2), the J call TRBJ2-3; D not certain. From germline, CDR1 is LGHDT and CDR2 YNNKEL (reference sequence). V shed 4 bases and J shed 2 bases, with 1 base lying between them. There are 11 residues in the CDR3.

V is TRBV11-2 and J is TRBJ2-2, with D possibly being TRBD1 or TRBD2 (5 bases each). The V gene's germline CDR1 is SGHAT and CDR2 FQNNGV. Trimming stripped 6 bases from V and 3 bases from J, with 11 bases between. This CDR3 has 14 amino acids. This CDR3 reads CASRGDRYTGELFF. For the CDR3, the DNA is TGTGCCAGCAGGGGGGACCGATACACCGGGGAGCTGTTTTTT.

This rearrangement joins TRBV14 to TRBJ1-1; 7 nucleotides agree with TRBD1. This CDR3 contains 15 residues. Germline values: CDR1 SGHDN, CDR2 FVKESK. V lost 5 bases, J lost 2 bases, and 8 bases stayed unmatched. The CDR3 spells CASSLQGLPNTEAFF. The CDR3 nucleotides are TGTGCCAGCAGCTTACAGGGGCTCCCAAACACTGAAGCTTTCTTT.

The CDR3 sequence: CASSQGDAGNTIYF. CDR3 bases: TGCGCCAGCAGCCAAGGGGATGCTGGAAACACCATATATTTT. V and J are TRBV4-1 and TRBJ1-3; the D is unclear. Germline V gene lookup returns CDR1 MGHRA and CDR2 YSYEKL. V shed 1 base and J shed 2 bases, with 6 bases lying between them. This CDR3 has 14 amino acids.

J is TRBJ1-2 and V is TRBV20-1; weak D call: TRBD1 (6 bases). The CDR3 sequence is 10 residues long. The V and J ends lost 8 bases and 6 bases respectively, with 10 bases between them. Germline CDR1 reads DFQATT; CDR2 reads SNEGSKA (reference sequence). The CDR3 sequence is CSLGGNGYTF. CDR3 DNA sequence: TGCAGTTTAGGGGGGAATGGCTACACCTTC.

The chain has TRBV30 and TRBJ1-3; D perhaps matches TRBD1 (5 bases). The ends were cut back, 5 bases at V and 8 bases at J, with 22 bases in the middle. This CDR3 contains 15 residues. Germline V gene lookup returns CDR1 GTSNPN and CDR2 SVGIG (reference sequence). CDR3 nucleotide sequence: TGTGCCTGGGGGCGACTAATCGGGCAGGGCGACACCATATATTTT. Its translation is CAWGRLIGQGDTIYF. Using reference TRBV30 and TRBJ1-3 for the parts outside the CDR3, the full variable domain is SQTIHQWPATLVQPVGSPLSLECTVEGTSNPNLYWYRQAAGRGLQLLFYSVGIGQISSEVPQNLSASRPQDRQFILSSKKLLLSDSGFYLCAWGRLIGQGDTIYFGEGSWLTVV.

The chain combines TRBV9 with TRBJ2-7, with D perhaps given as TRBD1 or TRBD2 (5 bases each). The V and J ends lost 4 bases and 5 bases respectively, with 13 bases between them. Germline CDR1 is SGDLS and CDR2 is YYNGEE. The CDR3 sequence is 13 residues long. The CDR3 nucleotides read TGTGCCAGCAGCTTCCGGGACGGGAACGAGCAGTACTTC. This gives the protein CASSFRDGNEQYF.

There are a few counts of this clone. DNA of the CDR3: TGTGCCAGCAGTTACTTGCGGGACACTCGTGGCGGCACTGAAGCTTTCTTT. It translates to CASSYLRDTRGGTEAFF. The rearrangement joins TRBV6-2 or TRBV6-3 to TRBJ1-1; maybe TRBD1 (6 bases). From germline, CDR1 is MNHEY and CDR2 SVGEGT. This CDR3 contains 17 residues. V was clipped by 1 base and J by 4 bases, with 19 bases between them.

The sample holds a few counts of this clone. This chain joins TRBV7-9 and TRBJ1-5; D perhaps matches TRBD1 (6 bases). Per germline, CDR1 SEHNR and CDR2 FQNEAQ (reference sequence). Trimming shortened V by 5 bases and J by 0 bases, and 17 bases separated the two germline ends. The CDR3 is made up of 17 amino acids. For the CDR3, the DNA is TGTGCCAGCAGCCCGGGGGCCAGATTCAATAGCAATCAGCCCCAGCATTTT. Translating it yields CASSPGARFNSNQPQHF.

This rearrangement joins TRBV19 to TRBJ2-3, with D uncertain. V gave up 5 bases and J gave up 4 bases, with 10 bases separating them. The germline V gene encodes CDR1 LNHDA and CDR2 SQIVND (reference sequence). The CDR3 contains 13 residues. CDR3 coding DNA: TGTGCCAGTAGTGTGTACCTCCCAGATACGCAGTATTTT. This sequence encodes CASSVYLPDTQYF.

The chain couples TRBV7-6 to TRBJ2-3; 10 nucleotides line up with TRBD2. CDR3 length equals 15 residues. Germline V gene data show CDR1 as SGHVS and CDR2 as FNYEAQ. With 5 bases clipped from V and 4 bases from J, the junction kept 6 bases outside the gene matches. This CDR3 is CASSPSGGASDTQYF. CDR3 in DNA: TGTGCCAGCAGCCCGAGCGGGGGGGCCTCAGATACGCAGTATTTT.